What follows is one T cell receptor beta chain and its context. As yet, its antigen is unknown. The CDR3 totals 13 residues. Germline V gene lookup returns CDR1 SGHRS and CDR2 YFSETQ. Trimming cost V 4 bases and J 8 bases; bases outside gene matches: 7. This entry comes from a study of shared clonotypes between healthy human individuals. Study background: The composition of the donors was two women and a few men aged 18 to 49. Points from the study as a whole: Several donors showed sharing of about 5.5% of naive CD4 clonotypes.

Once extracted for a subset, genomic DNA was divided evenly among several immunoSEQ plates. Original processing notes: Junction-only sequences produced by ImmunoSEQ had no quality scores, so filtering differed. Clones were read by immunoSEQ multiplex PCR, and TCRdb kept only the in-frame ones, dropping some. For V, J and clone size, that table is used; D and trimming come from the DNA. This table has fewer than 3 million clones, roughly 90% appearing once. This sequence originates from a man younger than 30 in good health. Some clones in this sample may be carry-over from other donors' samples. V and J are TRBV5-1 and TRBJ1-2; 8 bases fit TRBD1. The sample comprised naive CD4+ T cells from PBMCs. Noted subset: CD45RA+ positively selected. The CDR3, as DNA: TGCGCCAGCAGCCCACAAGACAGGGGAGGCTACACCTTC. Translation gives CASSPQDRGGYTF.